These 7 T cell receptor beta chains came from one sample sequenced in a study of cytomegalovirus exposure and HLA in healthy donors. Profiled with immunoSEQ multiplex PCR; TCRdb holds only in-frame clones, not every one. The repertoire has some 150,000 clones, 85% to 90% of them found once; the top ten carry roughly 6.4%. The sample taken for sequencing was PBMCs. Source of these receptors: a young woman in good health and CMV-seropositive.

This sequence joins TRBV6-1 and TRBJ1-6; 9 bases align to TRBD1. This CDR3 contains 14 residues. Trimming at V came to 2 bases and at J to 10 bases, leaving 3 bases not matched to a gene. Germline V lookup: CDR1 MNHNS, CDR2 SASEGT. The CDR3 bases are TGTGCCAGCAGTGAAAACAGGGGGCTATCACCCCTCCACTTT. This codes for CASSENRGLSPLHF.

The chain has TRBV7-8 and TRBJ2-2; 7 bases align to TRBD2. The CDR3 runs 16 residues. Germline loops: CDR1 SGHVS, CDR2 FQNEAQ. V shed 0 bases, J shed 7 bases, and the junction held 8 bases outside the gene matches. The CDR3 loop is CASSLALASGIGELFF. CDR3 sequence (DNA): TGTGCCAGCAGCTTAGCGCTGGCTAGCGGTATCGGGGAGCTGTTTTTT.

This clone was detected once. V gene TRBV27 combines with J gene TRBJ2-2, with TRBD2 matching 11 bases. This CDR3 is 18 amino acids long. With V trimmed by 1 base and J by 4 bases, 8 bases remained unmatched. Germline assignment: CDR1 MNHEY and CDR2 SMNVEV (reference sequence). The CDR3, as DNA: TGTGCCAGCAGTTTATGGGGCTCGGGACTAGCGGTCACCGGGGAGCTGTTTTTT. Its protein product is CASSLWGSGLAVTGELFF.

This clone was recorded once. CDR3 nucleotide sequence: TGTGCCAGCAGTTGGGGCCATCTAGCGGGAGGAAACAATGAGCAGTTCTTC. Translation gives CASSWGHLAGGNNEQFF. The chain combines TRBV28 with TRBJ2-1; 11 bases align to TRBD2. Germline V lookup: CDR1 MDHEN, CDR2 SYDVKM. This CDR3 region has 17 residues. V trimming: 4 bases; J trimming: 5 bases; junction bases outside the gene matches: 10.

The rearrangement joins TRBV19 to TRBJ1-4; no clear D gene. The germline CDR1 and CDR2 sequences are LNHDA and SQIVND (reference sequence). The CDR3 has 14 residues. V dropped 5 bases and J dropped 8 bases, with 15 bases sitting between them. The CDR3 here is CASSPDMAREKLFF. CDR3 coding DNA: TGTGCCAGTAGTCCCGACATGGCCAGGGAAAAACTGTTTTTT. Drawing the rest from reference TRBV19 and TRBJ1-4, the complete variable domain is DGGITQSPKYLFRKEGQNVTLSCEQNLNHDAMYWYRQDPGQGLRLIYYSQIVNDFQKGDIAEGYSVSREKKESFPLTVTSAQKNPTAFYLCASSPDMAREKLFFGSGTQLSVL.

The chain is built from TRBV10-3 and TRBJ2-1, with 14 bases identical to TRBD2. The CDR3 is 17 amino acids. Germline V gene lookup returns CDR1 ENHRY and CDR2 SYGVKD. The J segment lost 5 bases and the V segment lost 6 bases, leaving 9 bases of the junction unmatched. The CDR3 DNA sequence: TGTGCCATCAGCGGACTAGCGGGAGGACCCGGGCACAATGAGCAGTTCTTC. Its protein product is CAISGLAGGPGHNEQFF.

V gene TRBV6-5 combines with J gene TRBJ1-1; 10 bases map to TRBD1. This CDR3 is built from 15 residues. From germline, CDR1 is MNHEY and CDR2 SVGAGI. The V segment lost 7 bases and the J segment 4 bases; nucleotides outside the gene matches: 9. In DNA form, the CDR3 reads TGTGCCAGCACAGAGGACAGGGGGTTCCTCACTGAAGCTTTCTTT. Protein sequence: CASTEDRGFLTEAFF.